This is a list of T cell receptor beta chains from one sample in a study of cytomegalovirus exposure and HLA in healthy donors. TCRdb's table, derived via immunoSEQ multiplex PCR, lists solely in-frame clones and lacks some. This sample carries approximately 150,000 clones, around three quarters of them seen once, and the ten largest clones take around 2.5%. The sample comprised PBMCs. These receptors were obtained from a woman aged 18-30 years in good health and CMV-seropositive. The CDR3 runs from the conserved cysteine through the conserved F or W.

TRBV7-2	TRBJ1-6	CASSSGPGQGSPLHF
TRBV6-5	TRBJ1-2	CASRSQGPEAMGYTF
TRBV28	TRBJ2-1	CASSLVYSNEQFF
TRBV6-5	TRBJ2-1	CASTPRGGGLIGQFF
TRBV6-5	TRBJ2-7	CASSYGTPPYEQYF
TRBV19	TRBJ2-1	CASRETGGQGEQFF
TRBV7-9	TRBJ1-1	CASSLDRREAFF
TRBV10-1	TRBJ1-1	CASSEQARGATEAFF
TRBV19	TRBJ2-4	CASSDAGGKNIQYF
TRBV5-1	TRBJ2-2	CASSLDRGYTGELFF
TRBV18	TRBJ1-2	CASSLQGANYGYTF
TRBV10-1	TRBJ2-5	CASSGDRGAQYF
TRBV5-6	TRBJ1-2	CASSFPGVDDYGYTF
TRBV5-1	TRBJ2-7	CASSLVGRAGTYEQYF
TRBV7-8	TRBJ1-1	CASSLVRNRGRTEAFF
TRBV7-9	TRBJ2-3	CASSSVTDTQYF
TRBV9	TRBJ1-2	CASSVERWTPNYGYTF
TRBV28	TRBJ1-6	CASSLLGQGYSPLHF
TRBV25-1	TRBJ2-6	CASSEKGGSGANVLTF
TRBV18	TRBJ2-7	CASSPAAGIGSYEQYF
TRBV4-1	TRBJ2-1	CASSPWGIAGNNEQFF
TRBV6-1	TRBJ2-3	CASSEALGTGGADTQYF
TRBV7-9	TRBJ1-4	CASSVPRGRVGKLFF
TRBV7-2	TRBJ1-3	CASSSGQGGGNTIYF
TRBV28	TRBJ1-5	CASSLRDTRRKPQHF
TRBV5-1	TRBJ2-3	CASSEGLAGGGHTQYF
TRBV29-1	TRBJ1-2	CSVDRPWGYTF
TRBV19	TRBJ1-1	CASMSYTEAFF
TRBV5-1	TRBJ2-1	CASSFTGLPGNEQFF
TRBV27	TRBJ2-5	CASRQSFGETQYF
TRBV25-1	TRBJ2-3	CASTGGDTDTQYF
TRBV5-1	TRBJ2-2	CASSLGRTGHTGELFF
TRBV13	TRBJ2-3	CASSSTRSTDTQYF
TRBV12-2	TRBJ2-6	CASRPWTGAVDGANVLTF
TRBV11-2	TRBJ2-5	CASSPRETQYF
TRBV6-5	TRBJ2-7	CASSIAPGGSYEQYF
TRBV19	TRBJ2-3	CASSIEGKSTDTQYF
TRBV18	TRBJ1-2	CASSPTGGDVYTF
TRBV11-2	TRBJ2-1	CASSSGGTLVEQFF
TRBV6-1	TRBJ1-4	CASSETGRSNEKLFF
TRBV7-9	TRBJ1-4	CASSFGGLGPNEKLFF
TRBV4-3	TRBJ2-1	CASSQLDRGNYNEQFF